Listed below are T cell receptor beta chains from one sample, sequenced in a study of cytomegalovirus exposure and HLA in healthy donors. Here immunoSEQ multiplex PCR was the method, and the copy in TCRdb shows in-frame clones only, minus some. The table shows over 150,000 clones, with 86% occurring only once. Sample: PBMCs. The receptor source for this set is a human donor in good health. Both conserved end residues are part of each CDR3. The D gene is left open where the match is weak. Rows give clone size only sometimes, using once, few, many, or a class for an expanded clone.

D	size	V	J	CDR3	DNA
TRBD2	.	TRBV27	TRBJ2-5	CASSLSGEWVQETQYF	TGTGCCAGCAGTTTAAGCGGGGAGTGGGTCCAAGAGACCCAGTACTTC
TRBD2	.	TRBV30	TRBJ2-7	CAWSFSGISYEQYF	TGTGCCTGGAGTTTTAGCGGGATCTCCTACGAGCAGTACTTC
TRBD1	.	TRBV13	TRBJ2-5	CASSLGTGAQETQYF	TGTGCCAGCAGCCTAGGGACAGGGGCCCAAGAGACCCAGTACTTC
.	.	TRBV28	TRBJ1-5	CASLGSPGSQPQHF	TGTGCCAGCCTGGGGTCTCCGGGAAGTCAGCCCCAGCATTTT
TRBD2	.	TRBV28	TRBJ2-1	CASSPQGLAGKFF	TGTGCCAGCAGTCCCCAAGGACTAGCGGGGAAGTTCTTC
TRBD1	.	TRBV9	TRBJ2-6	CASSVSPQGFSGANVLTF	TGTGCCAGCAGCGTATCGCCACAGGGGTTCTCTGGGGCCAACGTCCTGACTTTC
.	.	TRBV28	TRBJ1-1	CASSLYTRGSTEAFF	TGTGCCAGCAGTTTATATACAAGGGGTAGCACTGAAGCTTTCTTT
.	.	TRBV9	TRBJ2-3	CASSVAATDTQYF	TGTGCCAGCAGCGTAGCAGCGACAGATACGCAGTATTTT
.	.	TRBV7-6	TRBJ1-5	CASSSRDNQPQHF	TGTGCCAGCAGCTCCCGGGACAATCAGCCCCAGCATTTT
.	once	TRBV7-2	TRBJ1-4	CASRSEGRTHNEKLFF	TGTGCCAGCAGATCAGAGGGTAGAACGCATAATGAAAAACTGTTTTTT
.	.	TRBV29-1	TRBJ1-1	CSVARTEAFF	TGCAGCGTTGCGCGCACTGAAGCTTTCTTT
.	.	TRBV15	TRBJ2-7	CATSRVYGGGSYEQYF	TGTGCCACCAGCAGAGTATATGGGGGGGGCAGCTACGAGCAGTACTTC
.	.	TRBV18	TRBJ1-1	CASSPLQGEKNTEAFF	TGTGCCAGCTCACCGCTACAAGGAGAGAAGAACACTGAAGCTTTCTTT
TRBD1	.	TRBV4-3	TRBJ1-2	CASSQDELKQGLSYGYTF	TGCGCCAGCAGCCAAGACGAATTGAAACAGGGGCTTAGCTATGGCTACACCTTC
TRBD1	.	TRBV7-2	TRBJ1-2	CASSLDRGGYTF	TGTGCCAGCAGCTTAGACAGGGGCGGCTACACCTTC
.	.	TRBV29-1	TRBJ1-2	CSVEISLDYTF	TGCAGCGTTGAGATCAGTCTCGACTACACCTTC
TRBD2	.	TRBV2	TRBJ2-5	CASSGLAGGGGETQYF	TGTGCCAGCAGCGGACTAGCGGGAGGGGGCGGAGAGACCCAGTACTTC
TRBD1	.	TRBV30	TRBJ2-5	CAWSLRTGSQETQYF	TGTGCCTGGAGTCTTAGGACAGGGTCCCAAGAGACCCAGTACTTC
.	few	TRBV18	TRBJ1-3	CASSPVEDTIYF	TGTGCCAGCTCACCGGTGGAGGACACCATATATTTT
.	.	TRBV11-2	TRBJ1-3	CASSLARSKGLFGNTIYF	TGTGCCAGCAGCTTAGCACGGAGTAAGGGGTTATTCGGAAACACCATATATTTT
TRBD1	.	TRBV25-1	TRBJ1-1	CASSGTGGPNTEAFF	TGTGCCAGCAGTGGGACAGGGGGGCCGAACACTGAAGCTTTCTTT
TRBD2	.	TRBV6-6	TRBJ2-1	CASGRTSGTHYNEQFF	TGTGCCAGCGGCCGAACTAGCGGGACTCACTACAATGAGCAGTTCTTC
TRBD1	.	TRBV27	TRBJ1-1	CASSPTRPTGIAEAFF	TGTGCCAGCTCCCCGACGCGACCGACAGGGATCGCTGAAGCTTTCTTT
.	.	TRBV28	TRBJ1-1	CASSFSGSTEAFF	TGTGCCAGCAGTTTTTCGGGTAGCACTGAAGCTTTCTTT
.	.	TRBV5-8	TRBJ1-5	CASSSGGVGEPQHF	TGTGCCAGCAGCTCGGGGGGGGTTGGGGAGCCCCAGCATTTT
TRBD1	.	TRBV10-3	TRBJ1-2	CAISQTDRPPDGYTF	TGTGCCATCAGTCAAACGGACAGGCCCCCGGACGGCTACACCTTC
.	once	TRBV10-3	TRBJ1-5	CAISESVTPDQPQHF	TGTGCCATCAGTGAGTCGGTGACACCAGATCAGCCCCAGCATTTT
.	.	TRBV5-1	TRBJ2-2	CASSQGLRTGELFF	TGCGCCAGCAGCCAGGGGTTGCGCACCGGGGAGCTGTTTTTT
TRBD1	.	TRBV6-6	TRBJ2-7	CASSGTGGNYEQYF	TGTGCCAGCAGCGGGACAGGGGGGAACTACGAGCAGTACTTC
.	.	TRBV5-1	TRBJ1-1	CASSRREGDTEAFF	TGCGCCAGCAGCCGGCGGGAGGGGGATACTGAAGCTTTCTTT
TRBD2	.	TRBV5-4	TRBJ2-1	CASSRVERESEQFF	TGTGCCAGCAGCCGAGTCGAGCGGGAGAGTGAGCAGTTCTTC
TRBD1	.	TRBV4-3	TRBJ1-4	CASSHGTGNEKLFF	TGCGCCAGCAGCCACGGGACAGGGAATGAAAAACTGTTTTTT
.	.	TRBV9	TRBJ1-2	CASRRGSVNGYTF	TGTGCCAGCAGAAGGGGGTCTGTGAATGGCTACACCTTC
TRBD1	once	TRBV28	TRBJ2-7	CASYSGTGVPYEQYF	TGTGCCAGCTACTCCGGGACAGGGGTTCCCTACGAGCAGTACTTC
TRBD2	.	TRBV13	TRBJ2-2	CASSLTSGSPGGELFF	TGTGCCAGCAGCCTGACTAGCGGGAGTCCGGGCGGGGAGCTGTTTTTT
TRBD1	.	TRBV7-2	TRBJ1-4	CASSFRGRVGEKLFF	TGTGCCAGCAGCTTTAGGGGGCGGGTGGGTGAAAAACTGTTTTTT
.	.	TRBV7-2	TRBJ2-4	CASSPGQNLAKNIQYF	TGTGCCAGCAGCCCCGGACAGAACTTAGCCAAAAACATTCAGTACTTC
.	.	TRBV5-4	TRBJ2-2	CASSSKAGNTGELFF	TGTGCCAGCAGCTCCAAAGCGGGGAACACCGGGGAGCTGTTTTTT
.	.	TRBV6-1	TRBJ1-1	CASSAYRVSDTEAFF	TGTGCCAGCAGTGCCTACAGGGTAAGCGACACTGAAGCTTTCTTT
.	few	TRBV6-4	TRBJ1-2	CASSETGGYTF	TGTGCCAGCAGTGAGACAGGCGGCTACACCTTC
TRBD1	.	TRBV6-5	TRBJ1-1	CASRYRDRGGNTEAFF	TGTGCCAGCAGGTACCGGGACAGAGGGGGAAACACTGAAGCTTTCTTT
.	.	TRBV6-1	TRBJ2-7	CASSEQRAGPYEQYF	TGTGCCAGCAGTGAACAACGCGCTGGGCCCTACGAGCAGTACTTC
.	once	TRBV9	TRBJ2-7	CASSVGTVNSYEQYF	TGTGCCAGCAGCGTAGGGACAGTCAACTCCTACGAGCAGTACTTC
.	.	TRBV6-1	TRBJ2-1	CASSVYTGNKQFF	TGTGCCAGCAGTGTTTACACCGGGAACAAGCAGTTCTTC
.	.	TRBV5-5	TRBJ1-3	CASSRKESQAGGNTIYF	TGTGCCAGCAGCCGAAAAGAGTCCCAAGCCGGGGGAAACACCATATATTTT
.	.	TRBV7-2	TRBJ2-1	CASSLVQRSNEQFF	TGTGCCAGCAGCTTAGTACAGCGGAGCAATGAGCAGTTCTTC
TRBD1	few	TRBV4-1	TRBJ2-7	CASSQAGTGNYEQYF	TGCGCCAGCAGCCAAGCCGGGACAGGGAATTACGAGCAGTACTTC
.	.	TRBV6-5	TRBJ1-4	CASSSSTGLNEKLFF	TGTGCCAGCAGTTCATCGACAGGTTTGAATGAAAAACTGTTTTTT
TRBD1	.	TRBV19	TRBJ1-2	CATGGSWGYTF	TGTGCCACAGGGGGGAGTTGGGGCTACACCTTC
.	.	TRBV4-2	TRBJ1-4	CASSLQREKLFF	TGTGCCAGCTCACTCCAGAGGGAAAAACTGTTTTTT
.	once	TRBV5-6	TRBJ1-3	CASSLRQAGNTIYF	TGTGCCAGCAGCTTGCGACAGGCTGGAAACACCATATATTTT
TRBD2	.	TRBV5-1	TRBJ2-3	CASSSKLAGGPNTQYF	TGCGCCAGCAGCTCCAAACTAGCGGGAGGGCCGAATACGCAGTATTTT
TRBD1	.	TRBV19	TRBJ1-3	CASSIGQGQDTIYF	TGTGCCAGTAGTATCGGACAGGGTCAAGACACCATATATTTT
TRBD1	.	TRBV18	TRBJ1-2	CASSYGTDYGYTF	TGTGCCAGCTCCTACGGGACAGACTATGGCTACACCTTC
.	.	TRBV19	TRBJ1-5	CASSQPRGIYSNQPQHF	TGTGCCAGTAGTCAGCCCCGAGGGATTTATAGCAATCAGCCCCAGCATTTT